The 12 T cell receptor beta chains presented below share a single source sample, sequenced in a study of blood T cell repertoires in COVID-19. The protocol was immunoSEQ multiplex PCR, while the TCRdb copy is restricted to in-frame clones and leaves out a portion. The sample includes around 40,000 clones, almost 90% of them seen just once. The sequenced sample consisted of peripheral blood. The receptor set was obtained from a human donor in a cohort sampled during active COVID-19.

This clone appeared a few times. The rearrangement joins TRBV4-3 to TRBJ1-2; possibly TRBD1 for D (6 bases). Trimming removed 0 bases at V and 8 bases at J, with 22 bases between. This CDR3 is 17 amino acids long. Germline V gene data show CDR1 as LGHNA and CDR2 as YSLEER. Written as DNA, the CDR3 is TGCGCCAGCAGCCAAGACAGTCCAGGGACACTGATTGGGGGCTACACCTTC. It is translated as CASSQDSPGTLIGGYTF.

The chain joins TRBV9 to TRBJ1-3; maybe TRBD1 (5 bases). Germline V gives CDR1 SGDLS, CDR2 YYNGEE. This CDR3 region has 15 residues. V was cut by 4 bases and J by 0 bases, with 11 bases left in between. In DNA, the CDR3 is TGTGCCAGCAGCCTCGCAGGGAACTCTGGAAACACCATATATTTT. Its protein is CASSLAGNSGNTIYF. Drawing the rest from reference TRBV9 and TRBJ1-3, the complete variable domain is DSGVTQTPKHLITATGQRVTLRCSPRSGDLSVYWYQQSLDQGLQFLIQYYNGEERAKGNILERFSAQQFPDLHSELNLSSLELGDSALYFCASSLAGNSGNTIYFGEGSWLTVV.

This chain joins TRBV5-6 and TRBJ2-1; D may be TRBD1 (6 bases). V lost 3 bases to trimming and J lost 0 bases, with 13 bases between them. The V gene's germline CDR1 is SGHDT and CDR2 YYEEEE. The length of the CDR3 is 16 residues. The DNA for the CDR3 is TGTGCCAGCAGCTCCCAGGGGAGAGGCTCCTACAATGAGCAGTTCTTC. Its protein is CASSSQGRGSYNEQFF.

The CDR3 DNA sequence: TGTGCCAGCAGAGCTATCTATGGCTACACCTTC. This sequence encodes CASRAIYGYTF. The chain employs TRBV2 and TRBJ1-2; D gene ambiguous. CDR1 SNHLY and CDR2 FYNNEI come from the germline V gene. Between the trimmed V and J ends, which lost 6 bases and 4 bases, there was a span of 6 bases. CDR3 length: 11 amino acids.

The chain recombines TRBV11-2 with TRBJ2-6, with 7 bases aligning to TRBD2. Germline values: CDR1 SGHAT, CDR2 FQNNGV. The CDR3 spans 19 residues. The J segment lost 4 bases and the V segment lost 4 bases, leaving 16 bases of the junction unmatched. DNA for the CDR3: TGTGCCAGCAGCTCCCCTAAGGGCCGACGGGAGGAAGGGGCCAACGTCCTGACTTTC. Protein product: CASSSPKGRREEGANVLTF.

J is TRBJ1-2 and V is TRBV10-3; 9 bases fit TRBD1. In germline, CDR1 is ENHRY, CDR2 SYGVKD. V lost 9 bases to trimming and J lost 3 bases; unmatched junction nucleotides: 5. The CDR3 runs to 13 residues. As DNA, the CDR3 is TGTGCCATGAGACAGGGGGAGGACTATGGCTACACCTTC. It is translated as CAMRQGEDYGYTF.

J is TRBJ2-1 and V is TRBV7-8, with a tentative D call TRBD1 (5 bases). The V gene's germline CDR1 is SGHVS and CDR2 FQNEAQ. The CDR3 is 14 amino acids. The V and J ends lost 3 bases and 3 bases respectively, with 9 bases between them. The CDR3 loop is CASSFRQGYNEQFF. The DNA for the CDR3 is TGTGCCAGCAGCTTTCGGCAGGGCTACAATGAGCAGTTCTTC.

The chain carries TRBV7-8 and TRBJ2-6, with 9 bases lining up with TRBD1. Germline loops: CDR1 SGHVS, CDR2 FQNEAQ. There are 19 residues in the CDR3. The junction had 11 bases not matched to a gene; V was cut back by 5 bases and J by 0 bases. The CDR3 coding sequence is TGTGCCAGCAGCCCCAGGGACAGGGTGAGGAGCTCTGGGGCCAACGTCCTGACTTTC. It is translated as CASSPRDRVRSSGANVLTF.

The chain uses TRBV5-1 and TRBJ2-5; TRBD1 agrees at 12 bases. The CDR3 is 16 residues long. Looked up from germline, CDR1 is SGHRS and CDR2 is YFSETQ. V shed 4 bases, J shed 1 base, and the junction held 5 bases outside the gene matches. The CDR3 DNA reads TGCGCCAGCAGCCTTGGGACAGGGGGCCCCCAAGAGACCCAGTACTTC. Protein: CASSLGTGGPQETQYF.

This sequence joins TRBV27 and TRBJ2-5; TRBD2 matches at 9 bases. This CDR3 comprises 15 residues. V was clipped by 5 bases and J by 4 bases; unmatched bases: 8. The germline V gene has CDR1 MNHEY and CDR2 SMNVEV (reference sequence). In DNA, the CDR3 is TGTGCCAGCAGTCCCCGGGCAGCGGGGGGAGAGACCCAGTACTTC. It codes for CASSPRAAGGETQYF.

The V and J genes are TRBV9 and TRBJ2-7, with TRBD2 as a possible D gene (5 bases). The CDR3 is made up of 14 amino acids. V was clipped by 2 bases and J by 3 bases, with 12 bases between them. Germline CDR1 and CDR2: SGDLS and YYNGEE. The CDR3 DNA reads as TGTGCCAGCAGCGTCGGGGTTCCCGACTACGAGCAGTACTTC. This gives the protein CASSVGVPDYEQYF.

The chain uses TRBV6-5 and TRBJ2-5, with 9 bases identical to TRBD1. CDR3 length: 15 amino acids. The germline V gene has CDR1 MNHEY and CDR2 SVGAGI. J lost 3 bases, V lost 6 bases, and 8 bases had no gene match. The CDR3 DNA reads TGTGCCAGCAGCCCGGGGACAGGGTTTAAAGAGACCCAGTACTTC. Amino acid sequence: CASSPGTGFKETQYF.